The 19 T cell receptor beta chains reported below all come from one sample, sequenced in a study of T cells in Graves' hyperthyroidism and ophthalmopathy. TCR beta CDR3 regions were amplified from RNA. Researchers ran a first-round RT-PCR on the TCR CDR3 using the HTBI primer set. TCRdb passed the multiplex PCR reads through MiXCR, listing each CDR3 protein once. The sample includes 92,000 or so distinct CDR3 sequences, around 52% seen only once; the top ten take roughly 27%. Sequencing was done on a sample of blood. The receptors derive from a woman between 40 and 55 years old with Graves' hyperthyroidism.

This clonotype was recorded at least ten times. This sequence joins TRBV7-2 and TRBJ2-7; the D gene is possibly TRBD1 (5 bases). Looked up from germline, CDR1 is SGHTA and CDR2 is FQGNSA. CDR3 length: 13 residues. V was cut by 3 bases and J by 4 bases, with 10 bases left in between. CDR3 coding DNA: TGTGCCAGCAGCTTTTCGGCAGGGTACGAGCAGTACTTC. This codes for CASSFSAGYEQYF.

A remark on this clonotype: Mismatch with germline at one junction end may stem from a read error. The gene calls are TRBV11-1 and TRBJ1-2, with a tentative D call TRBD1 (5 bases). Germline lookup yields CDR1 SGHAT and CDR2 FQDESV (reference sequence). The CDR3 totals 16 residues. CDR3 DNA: TGTGCCTGCAGCTTTACGGAGCAGGGACCTAACTATGGCTACACCTTC. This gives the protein CACSFTEQGPNYGYTF.

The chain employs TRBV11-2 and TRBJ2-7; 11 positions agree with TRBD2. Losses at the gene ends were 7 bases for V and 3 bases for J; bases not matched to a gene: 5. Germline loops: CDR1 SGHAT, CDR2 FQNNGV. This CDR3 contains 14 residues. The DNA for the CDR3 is TGTGCCAGCACCCTAGGACTAGCGGGCTACGAGCAGTACTTC. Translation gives CASTLGLAGYEQYF.

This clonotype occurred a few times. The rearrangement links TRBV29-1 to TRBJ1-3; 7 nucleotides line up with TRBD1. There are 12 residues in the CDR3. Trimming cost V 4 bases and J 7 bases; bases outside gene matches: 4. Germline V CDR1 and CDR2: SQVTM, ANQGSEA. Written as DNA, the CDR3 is TGCAGCGTTGGAGGGGGCATGAACACCATATATTTT. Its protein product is CSVGGGMNTIYF.

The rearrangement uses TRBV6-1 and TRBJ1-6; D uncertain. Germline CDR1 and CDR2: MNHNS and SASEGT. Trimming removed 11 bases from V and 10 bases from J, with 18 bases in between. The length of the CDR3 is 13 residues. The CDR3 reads CAGTVQTQSPLHF. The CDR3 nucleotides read TGTGCCGGCACGGTCCAGACCCAATCACCCCTCCACTTT.

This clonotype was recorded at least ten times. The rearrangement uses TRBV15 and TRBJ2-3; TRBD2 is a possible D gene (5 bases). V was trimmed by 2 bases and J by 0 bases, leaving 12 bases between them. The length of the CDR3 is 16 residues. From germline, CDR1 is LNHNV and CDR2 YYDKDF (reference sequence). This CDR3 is CATSRQLGGSTDTQYF. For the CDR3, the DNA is TGTGCCACCAGCAGACAATTGGGCGGGAGCACAGATACGCAGTATTTT.

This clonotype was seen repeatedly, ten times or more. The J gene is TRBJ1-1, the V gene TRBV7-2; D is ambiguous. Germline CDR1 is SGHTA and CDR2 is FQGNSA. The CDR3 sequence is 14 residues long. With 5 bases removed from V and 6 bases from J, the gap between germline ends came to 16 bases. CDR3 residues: CASSTSSSIAEAFF. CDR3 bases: TGTGCCAGCAGCACCTCCTCTTCAATCGCTGAAGCTTTCTTT.

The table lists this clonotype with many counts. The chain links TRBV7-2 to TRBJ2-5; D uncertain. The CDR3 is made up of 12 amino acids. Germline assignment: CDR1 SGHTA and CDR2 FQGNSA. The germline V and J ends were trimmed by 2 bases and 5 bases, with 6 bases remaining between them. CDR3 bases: TGTGCCAGCAGCTTATTCGGCGAGACCCAGTACTTC. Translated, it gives CASSLFGETQYF.

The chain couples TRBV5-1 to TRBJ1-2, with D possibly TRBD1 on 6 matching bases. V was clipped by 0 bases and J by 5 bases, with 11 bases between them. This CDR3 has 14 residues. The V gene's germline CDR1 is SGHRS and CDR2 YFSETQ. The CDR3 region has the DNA TGCGCCAGCAGCTTGGACAGGGATGGGTATGGCTACACCTTC. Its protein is CASSLDRDGYGYTF.

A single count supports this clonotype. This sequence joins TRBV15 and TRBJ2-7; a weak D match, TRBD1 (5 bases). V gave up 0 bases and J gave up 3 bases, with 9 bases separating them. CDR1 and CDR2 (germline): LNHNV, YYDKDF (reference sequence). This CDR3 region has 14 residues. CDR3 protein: CATSREQGLYEQYF. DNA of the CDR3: TGTGCCACCAGCAGAGAGCAGGGTCTCTACGAGCAGTACTTC.

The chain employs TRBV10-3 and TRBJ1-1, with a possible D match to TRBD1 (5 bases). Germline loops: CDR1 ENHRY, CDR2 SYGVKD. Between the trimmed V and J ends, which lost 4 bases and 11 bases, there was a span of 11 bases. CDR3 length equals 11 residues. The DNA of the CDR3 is TGTGCCATCAGTGGCGGGGCGCGGGCTTTCTTT. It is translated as CAISGGARAFF.

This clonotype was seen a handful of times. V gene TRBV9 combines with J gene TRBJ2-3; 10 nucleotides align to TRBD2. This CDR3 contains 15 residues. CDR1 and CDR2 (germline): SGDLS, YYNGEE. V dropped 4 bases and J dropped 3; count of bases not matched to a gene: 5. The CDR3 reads CASSPRTSGTDTQYF. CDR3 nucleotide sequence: TGTGCCAGCAGCCCGCGGACTAGCGGTACAGATACGCAGTATTTT.

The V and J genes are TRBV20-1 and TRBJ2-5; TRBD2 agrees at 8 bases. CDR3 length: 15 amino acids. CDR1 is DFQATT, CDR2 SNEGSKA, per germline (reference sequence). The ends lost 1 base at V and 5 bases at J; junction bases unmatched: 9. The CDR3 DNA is TGCAGTGCTAGAGGGGGACTGAGCGGGAGTGAGACCCAGTACTTC. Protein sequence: CSARGGLSGSETQYF.

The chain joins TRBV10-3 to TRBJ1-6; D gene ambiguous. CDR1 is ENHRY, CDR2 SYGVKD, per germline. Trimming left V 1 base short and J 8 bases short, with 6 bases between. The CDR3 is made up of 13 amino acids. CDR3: CAISEWSDSPLHF. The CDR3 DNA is TGTGCCATCAGTGAGTGGAGCGATTCACCCCTCCACTTT.

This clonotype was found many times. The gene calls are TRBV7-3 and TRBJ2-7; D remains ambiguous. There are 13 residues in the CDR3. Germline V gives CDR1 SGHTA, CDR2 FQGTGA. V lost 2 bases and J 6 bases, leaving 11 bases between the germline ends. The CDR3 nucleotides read TGTGCCAGCAGCTTAGGCGGTTCCGGCGAGCAGTACTTC. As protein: CASSLGGSGEQYF. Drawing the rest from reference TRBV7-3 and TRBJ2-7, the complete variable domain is GAGVSQTPSNKVTEKGKYVELRCDPISGHTALYWYRQSLGQGPEFLIYFQGTGAADDSGLPNDRFFAVRPEGSVSTLKIQRTERGDSAVYLCASSLGGSGEQYFGPGTRLTVT.

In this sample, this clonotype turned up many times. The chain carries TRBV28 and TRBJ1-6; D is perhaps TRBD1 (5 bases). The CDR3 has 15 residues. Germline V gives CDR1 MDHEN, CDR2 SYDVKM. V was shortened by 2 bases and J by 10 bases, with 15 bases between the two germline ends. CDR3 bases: TGTGCCAGCAGTTTAGGGGGTCAACCGGGATCACCCCTCCACTTT. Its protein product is CASSLGGQPGSPLHF.

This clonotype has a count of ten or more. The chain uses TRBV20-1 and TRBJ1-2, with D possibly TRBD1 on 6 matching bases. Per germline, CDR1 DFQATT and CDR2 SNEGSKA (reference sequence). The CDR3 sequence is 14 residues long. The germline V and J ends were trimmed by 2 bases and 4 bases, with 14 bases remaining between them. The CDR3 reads CSARRQDKFYGYTF. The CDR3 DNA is TGCAGTGCTAGAAGACAGGATAAATTCTATGGCTACACCTTC.

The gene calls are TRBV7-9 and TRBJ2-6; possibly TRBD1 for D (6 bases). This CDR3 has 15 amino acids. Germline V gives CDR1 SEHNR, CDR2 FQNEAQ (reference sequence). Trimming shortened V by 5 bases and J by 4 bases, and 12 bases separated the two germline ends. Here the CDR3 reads CASSVVGTGANVLTF. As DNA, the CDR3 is TGTGCCAGCAGCGTGGTGGGGACAGGGGCCAACGTCCTGACTTTC.

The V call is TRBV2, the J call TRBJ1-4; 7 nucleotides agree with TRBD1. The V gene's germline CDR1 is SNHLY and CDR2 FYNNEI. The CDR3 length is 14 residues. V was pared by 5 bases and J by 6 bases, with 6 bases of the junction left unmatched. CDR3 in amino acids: CASSSHRGDEKLFF. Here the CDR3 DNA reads TGTGCCAGCAGTTCCCACAGGGGAGATGAAAAACTGTTTTTT.